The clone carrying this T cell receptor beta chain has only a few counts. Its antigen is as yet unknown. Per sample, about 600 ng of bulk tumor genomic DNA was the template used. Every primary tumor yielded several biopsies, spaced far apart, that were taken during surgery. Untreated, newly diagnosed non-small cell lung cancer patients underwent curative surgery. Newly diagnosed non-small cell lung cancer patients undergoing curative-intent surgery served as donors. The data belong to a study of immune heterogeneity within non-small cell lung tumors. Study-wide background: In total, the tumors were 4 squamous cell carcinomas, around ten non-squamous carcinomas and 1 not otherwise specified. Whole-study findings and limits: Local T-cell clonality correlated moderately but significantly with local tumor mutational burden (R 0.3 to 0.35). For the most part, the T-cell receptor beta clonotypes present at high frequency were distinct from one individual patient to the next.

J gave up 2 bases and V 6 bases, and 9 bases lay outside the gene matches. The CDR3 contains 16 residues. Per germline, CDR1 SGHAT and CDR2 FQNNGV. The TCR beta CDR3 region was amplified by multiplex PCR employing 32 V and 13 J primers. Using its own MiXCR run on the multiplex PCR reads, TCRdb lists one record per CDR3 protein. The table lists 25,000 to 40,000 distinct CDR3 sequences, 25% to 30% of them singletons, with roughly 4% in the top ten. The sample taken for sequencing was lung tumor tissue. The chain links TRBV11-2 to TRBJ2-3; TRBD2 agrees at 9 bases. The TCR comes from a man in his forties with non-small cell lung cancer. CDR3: CASRLGLAGPTDTQYF. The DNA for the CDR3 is TGTGCCAGCAGACTCGGGCTAGCGGGACCCACAGATACGCAGTATTTT.